This T cell receptor (beta chain) originates from a study of cytomegalovirus exposure and HLA in healthy donors. General study results and limits: Information on immune exposure was restricted to one variable (CMV serostatus).

The CDR3 extends over 12 amino acids. Per germline, CDR1 MNHEY and CDR2 SVGAGI. Between the trimmed V and J ends, which lost 5 bases and 5 bases, there was a span of 9 bases. The PCR contained 60 Vbeta and 13 Jbeta primers. Assay: immunoSEQ multiplex PCR; the TCRdb copy retains only in-frame clones and omits some. The data contain 150,000 to 200,000 clones, approximately 82% of them singletons. Details on this clone: The antigen is not known.

This TCR derives from a male donor in good health and CMV-seronegative. Source material: PBMCs. The chain links TRBV6-5 to TRBJ2-5; no definite D call. The CDR3 reads CASSLDEETQYF. The CDR3 DNA reads as TGTGCCAGCAGTCTAGATGAGGAGACCCAGTACTTC.